This T cell receptor beta chain comes out of a study of T cells after yellow fever vaccination. Study context: Low-cell-number fractions underwent preparation using SMART-Seq v4 Ultra Low Input. Broader study findings: Abundant clonotypes from the bulk population could contaminate FACS-sorted repertoires. A small share of clonotypes appeared in both CD4 and CD8 compartments.

The CDR3 length is 15 residues. With V trimmed by 5 bases and J by 4 bases, 10 bases remained unmatched. Per the germline V gene, CDR1 is SGHTA and CDR2 is FQGNSA. Making TCR cDNA involved 5'RACE template switching, which added UMIs and a universal primer site. From the 5' RACE reads, TCRdb called clonotypes with MiXCR, one entry per CDR3 protein. The sample has about 310,000 distinct CDR3 sequences; around 4% are singletons. Many counts were recorded for this clonotype. Its target is not known. The sample consisted of PBMCs, taken on the day of the yellow fever booster vaccination. The chain carries TRBV7-2 and TRBJ2-7; 8 nucleotides align to TRBD1. The TCR originated in a man aged 18 to 29 who received the YFV17D yellow fever vaccine. The CDR3 region has the DNA TGTGCCAGCAGCCTTCGCTTGGACAGGGCATACGAGCAGTACTTC. Its translation: CASSLRLDRAYEQYF.